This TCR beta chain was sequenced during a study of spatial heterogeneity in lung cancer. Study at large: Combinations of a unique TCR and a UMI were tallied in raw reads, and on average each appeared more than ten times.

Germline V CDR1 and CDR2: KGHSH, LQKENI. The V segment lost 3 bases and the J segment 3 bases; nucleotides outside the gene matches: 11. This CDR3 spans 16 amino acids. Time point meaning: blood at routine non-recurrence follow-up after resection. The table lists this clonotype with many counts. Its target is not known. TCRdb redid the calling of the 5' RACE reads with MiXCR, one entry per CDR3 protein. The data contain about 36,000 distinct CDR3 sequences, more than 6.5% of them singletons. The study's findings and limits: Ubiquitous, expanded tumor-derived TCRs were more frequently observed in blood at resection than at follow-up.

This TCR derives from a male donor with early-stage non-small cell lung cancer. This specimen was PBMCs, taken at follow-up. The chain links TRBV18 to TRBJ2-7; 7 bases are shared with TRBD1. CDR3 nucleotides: TGTGCCAGCTCACCCCGCGGCGAGGGGGCTTTCTACGAGCAGTACTTC. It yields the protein CASSPRGEGAFYEQYF.